The rows below give T cell receptor beta chains drawn from one sample of a study of T cells after yellow fever vaccination. TCRdb itself ran the 5' RACE reads through MiXCR, one entry per CDR3 protein. There are about 75,000 distinct CDR3 sequences in the sample; 7.3% occur only once, and around 28% lies in the top ten. The sequences come from CD8+ T cells sorted from PBMCs, collected approximately 11 days after the first yellow fever vaccination. The receptors were sampled from a man aged 18 to 29 who received the YFV17D yellow fever vaccine. CDR3s include the opening cysteine and the closing phenylalanine or tryptophan. The order of the fields is D gene, clone size, V gene, J gene, CDR3 protein, CDR3 DNA. The D gene is left open where the match is weak. For some rows the clone size is stated as once, few or many, or as a class when expanded; others skip it.

NA	few	TRBV11-3	TRBJ2-7	CASSPRQEEEQYF	TGTGCCAGCAGCCCGCGACAGGAGGAAGAGCAGTACTTC
NA	NA	TRBV6-1	TRBJ2-7	CASRRGAYYEQYF	TGTGCCAGCAGGAGGGGGGCCTACTACGAGCAGTACTTC
NA	many	TRBV6-1	TRBJ2-6	CASSEGGSGANVLTF	TGTGCCAGCAGTGAAGGGGGCTCTGGGGCCAACGTCCTGACTTTC
NA	NA	TRBV5-1	TRBJ1-1	CGSSLVIGGSNTEAFF	TGCGGCAGCAGCTTGGTTATCGGGGGCTCGAACACTGAAGCTTTCTTT
NA	few	TRBV7-9	TRBJ2-3	CASSSSGGQITDTQYF	TGTGCCAGCAGTTCATCGGGGGGCCAGATCACAGATACGCAGTATTTT
NA	many	TRBV4-3	TRBJ1-1	CASSQDWGSSPEAFF	TGCGCCAGCAGCCAAGATTGGGGCAGCAGCCCTGAAGCTTTCTTT
NA	few	TRBV20-1	TRBJ2-7	CSANDLTSYEQYF	TGCAGTGCCAACGACTTGACATCCTACGAGCAGTACTTC
TRBD1	few	TRBV9	TRBJ2-2	CASSVGTDRTVTGELFF	TGTGCCAGCAGCGTTGGGACAGACCGAACGGTCACCGGGGAGCTGTTTTTT
TRBD2	many	TRBV27	TRBJ2-1	CASSGTSGRNEQFF	TGTGCCAGCTCCGGGACTAGCGGAAGGAATGAGCAGTTCTTC
NA	many	TRBV6-2/TRBV6-3	TRBJ2-2	CACGAGTTGELFF	TGTGCCTGTGGGGCCGGTACCACCGGGGAGCTGTTTTTT
NA	many	TRBV20-1	TRBJ1-2	CSARDRVYTYGYTF	TGCAGTGCTAGAGACAGGGTATATACCTATGGCTACACCTTC
NA	many	TRBV30	TRBJ1-1	CAWSVLRVMNTEAFF	TGTGCCTGGAGTGTACTGCGGGTTATGAACACTGAAGCTTTCTTT
NA	many	TRBV10-3	TRBJ1-4	CAISEKGYGEKLFF	TGTGCCATCAGTGAGAAGGGGTATGGTGAAAAACTGTTTTTT
NA	many	TRBV29-1	TRBJ2-1	CSVVSGQTSYNEQFF	TGCAGCGTTGTTTCTGGACAAACGTCCTACAATGAGCAGTTCTTC
TRBD2	few	TRBV10-3	TRBJ2-7	CAISARGLESEQYF	TGTGCCATCAGCGCACGAGGACTAGAATCCGAGCAGTACTTC
NA	many	TRBV10-2	TRBJ2-5	CASLGSQETQYF	TGCGCCAGCCTAGGCTCCCAAGAGACCCAGTACTTC
NA	NA	TRBV11-2	TRBJ2-5	CASKDGSGETQYF	TGTGCCAGCAAAGATGGGTCTGGAGAGACCCAGTACTTC
NA	many	TRBV7-6	TRBJ1-2	CASSLAPPGPDGYTF	TGTGCCAGCAGCTTAGCCCCCCCAGGACCGGATGGCTACACCTTC
TRBD2	many	TRBV20-1	TRBJ2-3	CSAHDFSGGTDTQYF	TGCAGTGCCCATGACTTCAGCGGGGGGACAGATACGCAGTATTTT
NA	NA	TRBV7-9	TRBJ2-5	CASSFLTLQGRETQYF	TGTGCCAGCAGCTTTCTTACCCTCCAGGGGCGGGAGACCCAGTACTTC
TRBD1	NA	TRBV15	TRBJ2-5	CATSPRRTGETQYF	TGTGCCACCAGCCCACGCCGGACAGGAGAGACCCAGTACTTC
NA	many	TRBV4-2	TRBJ2-3	CASSFRATQYF	TGTGCCAGCAGCTTCCGGGCTACGCAGTATTTT
NA	few	TRBV7-2	TRBJ2-3	CASSLGPPGADTQYF	TGTGCCAGCAGCTTAGGACCCCCGGGCGCAGATACGCAGTATTTT
NA	NA	TRBV15	TRBJ2-3	CATSRVGGTDTQYF	TGTGCCACCAGCAGAGTAGGGGGAACAGATACGCAGTATTTT
NA	many	TRBV21-1	TRBJ2-1	CASSKVALGNEQFF	NA
NA	many	TRBV6-5	TRBJ1-2	CASSTGNYGYTF	TGTGCCAGCAGTACAGGAAACTATGGCTACACCTTC
TRBD2	few	TRBV4-2	TRBJ2-5	CASSPLGGGLPQETQYF	TGTGCCAGCAGCCCCCTCGGCGGGGGGCTCCCCCAAGAGACCCAGTACTTC
NA	NA	TRBV4-3	TRBJ1-1	CASSQVRETEAFF	TGCGCCAGCAGCCAAGTACGGGAAACTGAAGCTTTCTTT
NA	many	TRBV29-1	TRBJ1-1	CSVVVMNTEAFF	TGCAGCGTTGTCGTCATGAACACTGAAGCTTTCTTT
NA	many	TRBV28	TRBJ1-1	CASSLIAKVDTEAFF	TGTGCCAGCAGTTTAATCGCGAAGGTGGACACTGAAGCTTTCTTT
NA	NA	TRBV7-9	TRBJ2-7	CASSPSSSYEQYF	TGTGCCAGCAGCCCCTCCTCTTCCTACGAGCAGTACTTC
NA	many	TRBV19	TRBJ2-1	CASSIKPLLQGYNEQFF	TGTGCCAGTAGTATAAAGCCCCTCTTACAGGGCTACAATGAGCAGTTCTTC
NA	many	TRBV5-1	TRBJ2-2	CASSFKRAGVTGELFF	TGCGCCAGCAGCTTCAAACGGGCCGGAGTCACCGGGGAGCTGTTTTTT
TRBD2	many	TRBV12-3/TRBV12-4	TRBJ2-3	CASSSGLAGASTDTQYF	TGTGCCAGCAGTTCGGGACTAGCGGGGGCCTCCACAGATACGCAGTATTTT
TRBD1	many	TRBV15	TRBJ2-2	CATSRGPGQGGAGELFF	TGTGCCACCAGCAGAGGTCCGGGACAGGGGGGCGCCGGGGAGCTGTTTTTT
NA	many	TRBV9	TRBJ2-1	CASSAGGPLYNEQFF	TGTGCCAGCAGCGCCGGGGGACCCCTCTACAATGAGCAGTTCTTC
NA	many	TRBV9	TRBJ2-3	CASSVDIRRGHTQYF	TGTGCCAGCAGCGTAGACATCCGGCGGGGGCATACGCAGTATTTT
TRBD1	many	TRBV9	TRBJ1-2	CASSVATGDSPNYGYTF	TGTGCCAGCAGCGTAGCTACTGGGGACAGCCCTAACTATGGCTACACCTTC
NA	few	TRBV9	TRBJ2-7	CASSYGRYRYEQYF	TGTGCCAGCAGCTACGGGCGGTATAGGTACGAGCAGTACTTC
TRBD1	many	TRBV13	TRBJ1-5	CASSLQGGINQPQHF	TGTGCCAGCAGCCTGCAGGGGGGGATCAATCAGCCCCAGCATTTT
NA	many	TRBV4-1	TRBJ2-6	CASSQLPGISGANVLTF	TGCGCCAGCAGCCAACTTCCGGGGATCTCTGGGGCCAACGTCCTGACTTTC